These T cell receptor beta chains were read from a single sample in a study of T-cell memory formation after mild COVID-19. TCRdb independently ran MiXCR on the 5' RACE reads; one entry per CDR3 protein. The table has approximately 65,000 distinct CDR3 sequences, roughly 17% seen once. Sequenced input: PBMCs or a T cell subset sorted from them (not recorded which). Receptors were obtained from an adult woman who had mild COVID-19 (a few samples of this study predate the infection). Cell type and time point are not known. The CDR3 runs from the conserved cysteine through the conserved F or W. Fields, in order: V gene, J gene, clone size, D gene, CDR3 DNA, CDR3 protein. A D gene is named only where the DNA matches it firmly. Clone size is shown for a subset of rows, as once, few, many or a class of expanded clone.

>TRBV20-1|TRBJ1-1|-|-
TGCAGTGCTAGAGAGTGGGGCGGACAGAGAACTGAAGCTTTCTTT
CSAREWGGQRTEAFF
>TRBV5-1|TRBJ1-1|-|TRBD1
TGCGCCAGCAGCTACGGACAGGGGAACACTGAAGCTTTCTTT
CASSYGQGNTEAFF
>TRBV7-9|TRBJ2-1|-|-
TGTGCCAGCAGCGCGGACCCTGATCCAAACAATGAGCAGTTCTTC
CASSADPDPNNEQFF
>TRBV6-5|TRBJ2-2|few|TRBD2
TGTGCCAGCAGGGACGGGACTAGCGGGTACACCGGGGAGCTGTTTTTT
CASRDGTSGYTGELFF
>TRBV12-3/TRBV12-4|TRBJ2-7|-|-
TGTGCCAGCATGTTACGGGGGGAGCAGTACTTC
CASMLRGEQYF
>TRBV5-6|TRBJ2-3|many|-
TGTGCCAGCAGCTTGACAGGGAGTATTGGCACAGATACGCAGTATTTT
CASSLTGSIGTDTQYF
>TRBV24-1|TRBJ2-1|few|TRBD1
TGTGCCACCAGAAGACAGGGCTACAATGAGCAGTTCTTC
CATRRQGYNEQFF
>TRBV12-3/TRBV12-4|TRBJ2-3|-|TRBD1
TGTGCCAGCAGTGGGACAGTCAGCACAGATACGCAGTATTTT
CASSGTVSTDTQYF
>TRBV29-1|TRBJ2-1|-|-
TGCAGCGTGGACTTTCCGGGACTGGTCCCCTATGAGCAGTTCTTC
CSVDFPGLVPYEQFF
>TRBV19|TRBJ2-3|few|TRBD2
TGTGCCAGTAGTCCGTTTAGCGGGGCTAGCACAGATACGCAGTATTTT
CASSPFSGASTDTQYF
>TRBV7-6|TRBJ1-2|few|-
TGTGCCAGCAGCCCCTCCCAGGGAGCTAACTATGGCTACACCTTC
CASSPSQGANYGYTF
>TRBV4-1|TRBJ2-2|few|-
TGCGCCAGCAGCCAAGAAGGGCTATCACCCGGGGAGCTGTTTTTT
CASSQEGLSPGELFF
>TRBV5-1|TRBJ1-2|few|-
TGCGCCAGCAGCTTTCGGACTGATCCTAACTATGGCTACACCTTC
CASSFRTDPNYGYTF
>TRBV7-9|TRBJ2-1|few|TRBD2
TGTGCCAGCAGCCCAGCACGCGGGAGGGACTACAATGAGCAGTTCTTC
CASSPARGRDYNEQFF
>TRBV6-5|TRBJ2-5|few|TRBD2
TGTGCCAGCAGTGCCACCCTCGGGAGGGCCCAAGAGACCCAGTACTTC
CASSATLGRAQETQYF
>TRBV7-7|TRBJ2-1|once|TRBD2
TGTGCCAGCAGCGATACTAGCGGGGGATCTGATGAGCAGTTCTTC
CASSDTSGGSDEQFF
>TRBV5-6|TRBJ2-7|-|-
TGTGCCAGCAGCTCCCCGGGCACCACCTACGAGCAGTACTTC
CASSSPGTTYEQYF
>TRBV11-3|TRBJ1-1|-|-
TGTGCCAGCAGTCCCGGGGGGGAATTGAACACTGAAGCTTTCTTT
CASSPGGELNTEAFF
>TRBV2|TRBJ2-7|few|TRBD2
TGTGCCAGCACCCCCCTTAAGCGGGAAGAGCAGTACTTC
CASTPLKREEQYF
>TRBV6-6|TRBJ2-7|few|-
TGTGCCAGCAGTTTAGAGAGCTCCTACGAGCAGTACTTC
CASSLESSYEQYF
>TRBV4-1|TRBJ2-7|few|-
TGCGCCAGCAGCCCAGCAGCCGAGTCCTACGAGCAGTACTTC
CASSPAAESYEQYF
>TRBV4-3|TRBJ1-2|few|-
TGCGCCAGCAGCCAAGGAGGCGCACAGGGCTATGGCTACACCTTC
CASSQGGAQGYGYTF
>TRBV27|TRBJ2-3|few|TRBD2
TGTGCCAGCAGGATTAGCGGGGGGATTCAAGATACGCAGTATTTT
CASRISGGIQDTQYF
>TRBV14|TRBJ2-1|few|TRBD2
TGTGCCAGCAGCCAAGAAACTAGCGGCTACAATGAGCAGTTCTTC
CASSQETSGYNEQFF
>TRBV9|TRBJ2-3|few|TRBD2
TGTGCCAGCAGCGTAGAAGGGTATGCGGGGGCAGATACGCAGTATTTT
CASSVEGYAGADTQYF
>TRBV7-6|TRBJ2-7|-|-
TGTGCCAGCAGCCCAGGGACTGTGCGGGGCTACGAGCAGTACTTC
CASSPGTVRGYEQYF
>TRBV7-9|TRBJ2-7|-|TRBD1
TGTGCCAGCAGCTTGACAGGGGTCCCCTACGAGCAGTACTTC
CASSLTGVPYEQYF
>TRBV5-5|TRBJ2-1|-|-
TGTGCCAGCAGCTTGGAAGGGGTGAATGAGCAGTTCTTC
CASSLEGVNEQFF
>TRBV7-2|TRBJ2-7|many|-
TGTGCCAGCAGCTTAGCGCACCAGTACGAGCAGTACTTC
CASSLAHQYEQYF
>TRBV2|TRBJ1-2|once|-
TGTGCCAGCTATGAGTATGGCTACACCTTC
CASYEYGYTF
>TRBV7-2|TRBJ1-1|-|-
TGTGCCAGCAGCTTAGTATTCGGGGGAGCCGGGGACACTGAAGCTTTCTTT
CASSLVFGGAGDTEAFF
>TRBV7-9|TRBJ1-1|many|-
TGTGCCAGCAGCTTAACGAGGGAAGCTTTCTTT
CASSLTREAFF
>TRBV4-1|TRBJ2-7|few|TRBD1
TGCGCCAGCAGGCAAGACCCAGGGGGAACCTACGAGCAGTACTTC
CASRQDPGGTYEQYF